This TCR beta chain was captured in a study of beta chain features in type 1 diabetes (dated by TCRdb to 2017 to 2018). Background on the whole study: Mean age, gender distribution, total cell number and subset yield were not different between patients and healthy donors. A total of under 120,000,000 sorted cells were examined across all samples, and RNA yield correlated strongly with the number of cells per subset. Regulatory and stem cell-like memory subsets were obtained from only 8 patients and about 8 healthy donors, while naive and central memory subsets were obtained from all 30 or so donors. The study compared the TCRB repertoires of sorted circulating CD4+ T cell subsets in recently diagnosed type 1 diabetes patients with those in matched healthy donors.

About this clone: What this receptor recognizes is not known. Base-call qualities are not available, and no considerably larger clone is one nucleotide away. The same CDR3 also results from other DNA sequences found in this sample.

All of the isolated RNA was reverse transcribed with the High Capacity cDNA Reverse Transcription Kit, so expressed TCRB transcripts were sequenced. Naive, central memory and regulatory T cell samples underwent deep immunoSEQ sequencing, averaging about 3.3 million total reads per sample. Sorted cells were lysed in RLT buffer, and RNA was extracted using DNase-treated RNeasy Micro or Mini kits according to cell number. To prevent cross-contamination, every cell subset was processed on its own, while patient and healthy donor samples were processed together. TCRB sequences were amplified from cDNA with the immunoSEQ multiplex PCR, producing 87-bp fragments spanning the CDR3 region. Sequencing of the amplicons was done on the Illumina HiSeq platform. For the original study's pipeline: PCR bias was computationally corrected using synthetic template baselines, reads within Hamming distance 2 were collapsed, and singletons that could not be merged were discarded. Reads were aligned against IMGT to assign V, D and J genes, CDR3 length and insertions or deletions at six rearrangement sites. Within each subset, clonotype counts were normalized to the number of sorted cells before true diversity and Gini coefficients were calculated with the tcR R package. The overlap coefficient, calculated on TCRB nucleotide sequences, was used to quantify repertoire sharing. As a proxy for the pre-selection repertoire, out-of-frame TCRB sequences from naive cells were analyzed. TCRdb carries this immuneACCESS record with in-frame sequences only. Its versions omit some clonotypes, under half of them owing to an unresolved V gene in the studies checked, with the rest unexplained. That table gives V, J and clone size, and the DNA gave D and trimming. Counted in this sample were 250,000 to 350,000 clones; 9.5% to 12% of them appeared once. The ten largest clonotypes hold under 0.02% of the sample.

Each donor gave one peripheral blood draw, averaging about 100 mL, which was collected into heparinised tubes. A BD FACSAria II was used to sort naive, central memory, regulatory and stem cell-like memory CD4+ T cells with a panel that included CD45RO, CCR7, CD25, CD127, CD95 and CD27. Purity was above 95% for every sorted population. PBMCs were isolated immediately by Lymphoprep density gradient centrifugation and stained directly without culture. To minimize batch effects, samples were stained and sorted in pairs, one healthy donor with one patient per experiment. Study-level results and caveats: Because cDNA was sequenced instead of genomic DNA, highly expressing activated cells could be over-represented, though the groups showed no difference in activation or CD3 levels. Naive, central memory and regulatory TCRB repertoires appeared to be more similar among patients than among healthy donors. Only small numbers of individuals were included in the HLA sub-analyses, which left unresolved whether HLA type had any influence on TCRB rearrangement. Type 1 diabetes patients showed a moderate but significant shortening of TCRB CDR3 length in all four CD4+ subsets. At VDJ recombination sites, type 1 diabetes patients had fewer insertions and more deleted nucleotides, which implies abnormalities in thymic rearrangement. PCR might favor shorter templates, but patient and control samples were amplified and corrected together, so any skew would affect both groups equally.

From the cysteine through the phenylalanine, the CDR3 covers 15 amino acids. Only the CDR3 region is kept as DNA, spanning 45 bases read in frame from base 1. V is cut back by 3 bases and J by 6 bases, with 2 bases in the junction unmatched. The germline V gene supplies CDR1 SGHRS and CDR2 YFSETQ. The chain employs TRBV5-1 and TRBJ2-3; TRBD2 matches 15 bases in the middle. Sequencing was performed on naive CD4+ T cells from blood. The cell subset or site tag for this specimen amounts to: true naive CD4+ T cells. This receptor was identified in a woman aged 30 to 39 in good health. The DNA sequence reads TGCGCCAGCAGCTCGGGACTAGCGGGAGGTGATACGCAGTATTTT. Its protein reads: CASSSGLAGGDTQYF.